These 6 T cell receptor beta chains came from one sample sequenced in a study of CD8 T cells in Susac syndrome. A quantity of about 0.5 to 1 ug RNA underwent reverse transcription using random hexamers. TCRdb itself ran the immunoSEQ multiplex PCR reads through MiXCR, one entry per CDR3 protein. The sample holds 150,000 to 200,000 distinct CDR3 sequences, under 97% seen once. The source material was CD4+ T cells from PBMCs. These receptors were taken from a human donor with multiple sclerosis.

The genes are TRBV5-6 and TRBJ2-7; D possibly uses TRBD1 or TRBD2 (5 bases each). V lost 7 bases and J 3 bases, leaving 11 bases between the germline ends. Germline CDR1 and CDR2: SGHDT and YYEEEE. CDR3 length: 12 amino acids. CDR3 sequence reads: CASQGRGYEQYF. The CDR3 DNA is TGTGCCAGCCAGGGACGCGGCTACGAGCAGTACTTC.

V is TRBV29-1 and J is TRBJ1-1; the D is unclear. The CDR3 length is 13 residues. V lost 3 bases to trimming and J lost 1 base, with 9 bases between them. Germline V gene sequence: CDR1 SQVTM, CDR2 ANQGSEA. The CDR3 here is CSVDRNRNTEAFF. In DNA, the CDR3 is TGCAGCGTTGACCGTAATAGGAACACTGAAGCTTTCTTT.

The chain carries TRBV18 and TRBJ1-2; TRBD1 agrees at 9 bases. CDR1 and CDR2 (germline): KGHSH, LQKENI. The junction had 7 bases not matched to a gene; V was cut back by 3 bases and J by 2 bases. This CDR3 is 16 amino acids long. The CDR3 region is CASSPGTGGFNYGYTF. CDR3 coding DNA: TGTGCCAGCTCACCGGGCACAGGGGGCTTCAACTATGGCTACACCTTC.

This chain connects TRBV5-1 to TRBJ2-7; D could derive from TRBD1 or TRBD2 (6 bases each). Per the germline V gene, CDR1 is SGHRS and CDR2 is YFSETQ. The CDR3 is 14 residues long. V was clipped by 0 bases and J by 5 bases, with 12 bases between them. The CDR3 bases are TGCGCCAGCAGCTTGGTCCGGGGGCGCGACGAGCAGTACTTC. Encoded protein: CASSLVRGRDEQYF.

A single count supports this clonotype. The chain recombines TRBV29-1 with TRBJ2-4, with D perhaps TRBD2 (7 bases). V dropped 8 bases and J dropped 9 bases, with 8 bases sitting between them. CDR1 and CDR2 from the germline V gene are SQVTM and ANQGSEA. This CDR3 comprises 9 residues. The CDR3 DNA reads TGCAGCAGGGGGGGCATTCAGTACTTC. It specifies CSRGGIQYF.

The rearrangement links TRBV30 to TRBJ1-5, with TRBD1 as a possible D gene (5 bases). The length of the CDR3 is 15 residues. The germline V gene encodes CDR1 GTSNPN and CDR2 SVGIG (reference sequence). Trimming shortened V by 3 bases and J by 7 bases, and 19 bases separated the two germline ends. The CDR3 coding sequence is TGTGCCTGGAGCTGGAGGGCACCCACAGGACAGCCCCAGCATTTT. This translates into CAWSWRAPTGQPQHF.